The 22 T cell receptor beta chains presented below share a single source sample, sequenced in a study of Graves' ophthalmopathy and Graves' hyperthyroidism. Investigators amplified TCR beta CDR3 regions from RNA transcripts. HTBI primers were employed in first-round RT-PCR, then a second-round multiplex PCR followed. TCRdb passed the multiplex PCR reads through MiXCR, listing each CDR3 protein once. Here the sample spans around 50,000 distinct CDR3 sequences, under 55% being singletons. Sequenced sample: peripheral blood. Source of these receptors: an adult man with Graves' ophthalmopathy.

The V call is TRBV19, the J call TRBJ2-1, with 11 bases that match TRBD2. V trimming: 1 base; J trimming: 5 bases; junction bases outside the gene matches: 13. Germline values: CDR1 LNHDA, CDR2 SQIVND (reference sequence). There are 19 residues in the CDR3. The CDR3 sequence: CASSIGGLAVTTIHNEQFF. Here the CDR3 DNA reads TGTGCCAGTAGTATAGGGGGACTAGCGGTAACCACAATTCACAATGAGCAGTTCTTC.

Concerning this clonotype: The CDR3 ends on some other residue instead of the conserved phenylalanine or tryptophan, so this is likely a read error. CDR3 DNA sequence: TGTGCCAGCAGCGTTCTACAGGGACGTGGCTACACCCTC. Protein sequence: CASSVLQGRGYTL. This chain joins TRBV9 and TRBJ1-2; tentatively, D is TRBD1 (6 bases). Germline V CDR1 and CDR2: SGDLS, YYNGEE. The CDR3 spans 13 residues. V dropped 2 bases and J dropped 7 bases, with 12 bases sitting between them.

This clonotype is categorized as medium-sized. This rearrangement joins TRBV19 to TRBJ1-2; D might be TRBD1 (6 bases). Germline V gives CDR1 LNHDA, CDR2 SQIVND (reference sequence). The CDR3 length is 14 residues. V lost 3 bases to trimming and J lost 2 bases, with 10 bases between them. This CDR3 reads CASSMRQVNYGYTF. CDR3 nucleotides: TGTGCCAGTAGTATGAGACAGGTGAACTATGGCTACACCTTC.

A word on this clonotype: Given the absence of the conserved phenylalanine or tryptophan at the CDR3 end, a read error is likely. The chain combines TRBV12-3 or TRBV12-4 with TRBJ2-3; 9 bases map to TRBD2. Losses at the gene ends were 6 bases for V and 8 bases for J; bases not matched to a gene: 9. This CDR3 has 14 residues. Written as DNA, the CDR3 is TGTGCCAGCAGGAATAGCGGGGGAGGAGGTACGCAGTATTGT. Residues: CASRNSGGGGTQYC.

This chain links TRBV19 with TRBJ2-5, with D possibly TRBD1 on 5 matching bases. V dropped 5 bases and J dropped 8 bases, with 18 bases sitting between them. Germline CDR1 LNHDA, CDR2 SQIVND (reference sequence). This CDR3 spans 14 amino acids. Here the CDR3 reads CASSLVAGWETQYF. The CDR3 nucleotides read TGTGCCAGTAGTCTGGTGGCAGGGTGGGAAACCCAGTACTTC.

V and J are TRBV7-2 and TRBJ2-3; 8 positions match TRBD1. This CDR3 is 11 amino acids long. V was pared by 4 bases and J by 10 bases, with 1 base of the junction left unmatched. Germline V gene lookup returns CDR1 SGHTA and CDR2 FQGNSA. CDR3 sequence (DNA): TGTGCCAGCAGCTCAGGGGGCTCGCAGTATTTT. Its protein product is CASSSGGSQYF.

This clonotype was picked up many times. V and J are TRBV6-1 and TRBJ1-6, with TRBD1 identical over 7 bases. Trimming removed 1 base from V and 9 bases from J; junction bases left unmatched: 6. This CDR3 contains 15 residues. CDR1 is MNHNS, CDR2 SASEGT, per germline. The CDR3 spells CASSEVPGGGSPLHF. The CDR3 DNA follows: TGTGCCAGCAGTGAAGTCCCAGGGGGGGGTTCACCCCTCCACTTT.

With regard to this clonotype: Germline and junction disagree at one end, which may indicate a read error. The genes are TRBV2 and TRBJ2-7, with 10 bases that match TRBD2. Germline V lookup: CDR1 SNHLY, CDR2 FYNNEI. CDR3 length: 15 amino acids. CDR3 protein: CPSSALAGNTGEQYF. CDR3 DNA: TGTCCCAGCAGTGCACTAGCGGGGAACACCGGGGAGCAGTACTTC.

This clonotype came up many times. The J gene is TRBJ2-2, the V gene TRBV7-2; D possibly corresponds to TRBD2 (6 bases). CDR3 length: 15 residues. Trimming took 4 bases from V and 2 from J, leaving 11 bases between them. CDR1 and CDR2 from the germline V gene are SGHTA and FQGNSA. CDR3 nucleotide sequence: TGTGCCAGCAGCTCCGGGACTTCCAACACCGGGGAGCTGTTTTTT. Protein: CASSSGTSNTGELFF.

This clonotype was picked up a small number of times. The chain links TRBV24-1 to TRBJ1-5; no clear D. V dropped 9 bases and J dropped 0 bases, with 11 bases sitting between them. The CDR3 is made up of 14 amino acids. CDR1 is KGHDR and CDR2 is SFDVKD in the germline V gene. DNA of the CDR3: TGTGCCACCGGGCCCAATAATAGCAATCAGCCCCAGCATTTT. Protein: CATGPNNSNQPQHF.

This clonotype has a count of ten or more. The chain recombines TRBV20-1 with TRBJ2-3; a weak D match, TRBD2 (6 bases). Germline CDR1 and CDR2: DFQATT and SNEGSKA (reference sequence). The CDR3 has 13 residues. Trimming removed 1 base from V and 4 bases from J, with 9 bases in between. CDR3 protein: CSARGLDPDTQYF. CDR3 DNA sequence: TGCAGTGCTAGAGGACTAGACCCAGATACGCAGTATTTT.

Remarks on this clonotype: One end of the junction fails to match germline, which may point to a read error. The chain joins TRBV10-3 to TRBJ1-5; D gene uncertain. This CDR3 is 16 amino acids long. CDR1 is ENHRY and CDR2 is SYGVKD in the germline V gene. CDR3 sequence (DNA): TGTGCCATCAGTGAAACGGGCGGGCCCTACAATGAGCCCCAGCATTTT. Translating gives CAISETGGPYNEPQHF.

This clonotype has at least ten counts. The chain carries TRBV7-2 and TRBJ2-7; perhaps TRBD2 as D (7 bases). The CDR3 covers 14 residues. CDR1 SGHTA and CDR2 FQGNSA come from the germline V gene. V was pared by 5 bases and J by 2 bases, with 13 bases between. CDR3 coding DNA: TGTGCCAGCAGCCCGGGGGGCGGCCCCTACGAGCAGTACTTC. It codes for CASSPGGGPYEQYF.

This clonotype was detected ten times or more. This chain links TRBV4-1 with TRBJ2-1, with 9 bases identical to TRBD2. V trimming: 0 bases; J trimming: 2 bases; junction bases outside the gene matches: 8. The CDR3 spans 18 residues. Germline CDR1 reads MGHRA; CDR2 reads YSYEKL. This CDR3 is CASSQERGSGGTYNEQFF. In nucleotides, the CDR3 is TGCGCCAGCAGCCAAGAGAGGGGAAGCGGGGGGACCTACAATGAGCAGTTCTTC.

The rearrangement uses TRBV7-3 and TRBJ2-1, with D possibly being TRBD2 (6 bases). Trimming stripped 0 bases from V and 7 bases from J, with 16 bases between. This CDR3 has 16 amino acids. Per germline, CDR1 SGHTA and CDR2 FQGTGA. The CDR3 region has the DNA TGTGCCAGCAGCTTAACATTGGCTAGCGCAGAGAATGAGCAGTTCTTC. It specifies CASSLTLASAENEQFF.

With respect to this clonotype: Since no conserved phenylalanine or tryptophan closes the CDR3, a read error is the likely cause. The V and J genes are TRBV7-9 and TRBJ1-5; 9 bases line up with TRBD1. CDR1 is SEHNR, CDR2 FQNEAQ, per germline (reference sequence). This CDR3 has 15 residues. The CDR3 coding sequence is TGCGCCAGCAACGAGGGACAGGGCAACAATCCGCCCCAGCATCTT. Protein: CASNEGQGNNPPQHL.

V gene TRBV5-8 combines with J gene TRBJ1-2; D remains unclear. The CDR3 extends over 13 amino acids. Germline lookup yields CDR1 SGHTS and CDR2 YDEGEE. Trimming removed 4 bases from V and 0 bases from J, with 7 bases in between. CDR3 loop: CASSPTPNYGYTF. DNA for the CDR3: TGTGCCAGCAGCCCGACACCTAACTATGGCTACACCTTC.

This clonotype was seen only once. The CDR3 DNA reads TGTGCCAGTACCATAAAATCGGCTCCTAACAATGAGCAGTTCTTC. As protein: CASTIKSAPNNEQFF. V is TRBV19 and J is TRBJ2-1; D call uncertain. This CDR3 has 15 residues. CDR1 and CDR2 (germline): LNHDA, SQIVND (reference sequence). Trimming took 7 bases from V and 5 from J, leaving 18 bases between them.

In its sample, this clonotype was seen a few times. This chain links TRBV7-2 with TRBJ2-7, with TRBD1 identical over 10 bases. The trim removed 5 bases at V and 7 bases at J, leaving 8 bases unmatched. Germline-derived CDR1 and CDR2 are SGHTA and FQGNSA. The CDR3 has 14 amino acids. The CDR3 region has the DNA TGTGCCAGCAGCGCTGACAGGGGGCGGTGGGAGCAGTACTTC. Its translation: CASSADRGRWEQYF.

The rearrangement uses TRBV6-1 and TRBJ1-4; 9 nucleotides line up with TRBD1. CDR1 and CDR2 (germline): MNHNS, SASEGT. J lost 8 bases, V lost 5 bases, and 6 bases had no gene match. The CDR3 covers 14 residues. CDR3 protein: CASSLTGGGEKLFF. The CDR3 DNA reads TGTGCCAGCAGTTTAACAGGGGGCGGGGAAAAACTGTTTTTT.

This clonotype was seen ten or more times. The chain links TRBV6-1 to TRBJ1-4; no firm D call. Trimming pared 4 bases from V and 4 bases from J, leaving 7 bases between. The CDR3 is 13 residues long. Germline V gene lookup returns CDR1 MNHNS and CDR2 SASEGT. CDR3 bases: TGTGCCAGCAGTGTCAGTATTAATGAAAAACTGTTTTTT. Amino acid sequence: CASSVSINEKLFF.

The sample holds many counts of this clonotype. This chain joins TRBV13 and TRBJ2-3; tentative D call: TRBD2 (6 bases). Germline CDR1 and CDR2: PRHDT and FYEKMQ (reference sequence). The CDR3 contains 14 residues. The V gene lost 7 bases and the J gene lost 0 bases, with 11 bases spanning the gap. The CDR3 DNA reads TGTGCCAGCAACTTCGGGACTAGCACAGATACGCAGTATTTT. It translates to CASNFGTSTDTQYF.